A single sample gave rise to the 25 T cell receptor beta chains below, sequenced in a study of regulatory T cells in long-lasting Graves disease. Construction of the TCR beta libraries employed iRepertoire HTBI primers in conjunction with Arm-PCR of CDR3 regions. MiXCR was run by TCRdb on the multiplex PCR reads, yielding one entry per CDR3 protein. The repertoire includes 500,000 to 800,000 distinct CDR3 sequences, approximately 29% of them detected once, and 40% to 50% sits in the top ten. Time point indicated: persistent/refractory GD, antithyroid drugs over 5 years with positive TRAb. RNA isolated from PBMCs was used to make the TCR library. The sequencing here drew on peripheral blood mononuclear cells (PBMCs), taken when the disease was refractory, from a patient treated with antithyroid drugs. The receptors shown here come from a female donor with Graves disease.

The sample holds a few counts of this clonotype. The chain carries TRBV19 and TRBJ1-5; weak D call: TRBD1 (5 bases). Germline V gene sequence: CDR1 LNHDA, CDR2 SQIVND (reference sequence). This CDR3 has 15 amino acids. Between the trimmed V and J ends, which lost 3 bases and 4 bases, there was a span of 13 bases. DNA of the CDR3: TGTGCCAGTAGTATTTCGGCGGGGGAAAATCAGCCCCAGCATTTT. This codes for CASSISAGENQPQHF.

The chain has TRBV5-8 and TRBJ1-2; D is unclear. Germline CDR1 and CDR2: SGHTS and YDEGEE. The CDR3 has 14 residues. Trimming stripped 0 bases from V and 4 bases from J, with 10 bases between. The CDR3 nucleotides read TGTGCCAGCAGCTTGGAGTCAGCAGCCTATGGCTACACCTTC. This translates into CASSLESAAYGYTF.

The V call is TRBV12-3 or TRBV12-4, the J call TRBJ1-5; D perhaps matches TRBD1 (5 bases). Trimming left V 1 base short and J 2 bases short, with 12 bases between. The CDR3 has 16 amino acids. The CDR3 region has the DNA TGTGCCAGCAGTTTAGATCTTGGGGGTCGCAATCAGCCCCAGCATTTT. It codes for CASSLDLGGRNQPQHF.

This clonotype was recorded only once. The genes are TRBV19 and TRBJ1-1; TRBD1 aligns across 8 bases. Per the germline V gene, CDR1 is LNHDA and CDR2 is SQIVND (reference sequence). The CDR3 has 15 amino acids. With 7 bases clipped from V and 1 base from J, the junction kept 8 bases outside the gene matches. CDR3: CASNGAGTGNTEAFF. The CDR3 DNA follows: TGTGCCAGTAATGGGGCCGGGACAGGGAACACTGAAGCTTTCTTT.

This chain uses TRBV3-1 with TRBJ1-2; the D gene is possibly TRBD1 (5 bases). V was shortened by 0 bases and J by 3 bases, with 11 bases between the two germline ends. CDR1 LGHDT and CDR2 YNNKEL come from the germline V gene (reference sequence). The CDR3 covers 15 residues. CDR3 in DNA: TGTGCCAGCAGCCAAGATCGTCAGGGCTACTATGGCTACACCTTC. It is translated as CASSQDRQGYYGYTF.

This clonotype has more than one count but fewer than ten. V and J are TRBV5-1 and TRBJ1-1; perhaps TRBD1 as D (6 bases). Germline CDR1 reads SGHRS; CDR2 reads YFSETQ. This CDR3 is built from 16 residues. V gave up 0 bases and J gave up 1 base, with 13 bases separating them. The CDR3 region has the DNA TGCGCCAGCAGCTTGGTTTACCAGGGGAAGAACACTGAAGCTTTCTTT. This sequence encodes CASSLVYQGKNTEAFF. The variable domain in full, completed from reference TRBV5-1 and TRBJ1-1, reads KAGVTQTPRYLIKTRGQQVTLSCSPISGHRSVSWYQQTPGQGLQFLFEYFSETQRNKGNFPGRFSGRQFSNSRSEMNVSTLELGDSALYLCASSLVYQGKNTEAFFGQGTRLTVV.

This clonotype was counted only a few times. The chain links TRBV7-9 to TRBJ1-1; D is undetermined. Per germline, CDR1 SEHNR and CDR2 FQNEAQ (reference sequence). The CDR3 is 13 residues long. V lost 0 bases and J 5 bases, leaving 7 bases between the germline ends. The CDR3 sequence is CASSLAEWTEAFF. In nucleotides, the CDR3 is TGTGCCAGCAGCTTAGCGGAGTGGACTGAAGCTTTCTTT.

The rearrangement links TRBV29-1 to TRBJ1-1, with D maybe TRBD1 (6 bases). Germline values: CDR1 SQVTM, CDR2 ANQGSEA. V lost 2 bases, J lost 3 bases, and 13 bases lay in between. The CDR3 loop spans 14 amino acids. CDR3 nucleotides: TGCAGCGTTGAACGGTCCCCAGGGGACACTGAAGCTTTCTTT. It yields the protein CSVERSPGDTEAFF.

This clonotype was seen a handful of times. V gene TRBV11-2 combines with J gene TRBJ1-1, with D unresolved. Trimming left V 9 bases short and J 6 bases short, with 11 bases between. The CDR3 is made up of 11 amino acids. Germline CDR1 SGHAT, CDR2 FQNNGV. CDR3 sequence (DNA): TGTGCCAGTACCCCAGGCCCTGAAGCTTTCTTT. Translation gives CASTPGPEAFF.

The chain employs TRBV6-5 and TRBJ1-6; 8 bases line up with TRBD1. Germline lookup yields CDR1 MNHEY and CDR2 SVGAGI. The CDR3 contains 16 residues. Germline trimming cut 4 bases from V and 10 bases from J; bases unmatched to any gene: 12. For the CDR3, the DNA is TGTGCCAGCAGTTTCTCAGGGGGCCTGGGAAAATCACCCCTCCACTTT. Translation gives CASSFSGGLGKSPLHF.

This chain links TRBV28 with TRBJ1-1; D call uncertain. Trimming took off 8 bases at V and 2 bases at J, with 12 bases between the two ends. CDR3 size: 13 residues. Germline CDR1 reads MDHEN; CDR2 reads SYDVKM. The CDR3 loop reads CASAGRSNTEAFF. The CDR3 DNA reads TGTGCCAGCGCGGGCAGATCCAACACTGAAGCTTTCTTT.

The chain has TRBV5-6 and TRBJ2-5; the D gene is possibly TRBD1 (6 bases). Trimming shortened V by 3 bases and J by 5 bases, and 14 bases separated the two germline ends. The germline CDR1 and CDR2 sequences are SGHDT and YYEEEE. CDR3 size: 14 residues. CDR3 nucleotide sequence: TGTGCCAGCAGCTCATCCGGGACAAGGGAGACCCAGTACTTC. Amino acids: CASSSSGTRETQYF.

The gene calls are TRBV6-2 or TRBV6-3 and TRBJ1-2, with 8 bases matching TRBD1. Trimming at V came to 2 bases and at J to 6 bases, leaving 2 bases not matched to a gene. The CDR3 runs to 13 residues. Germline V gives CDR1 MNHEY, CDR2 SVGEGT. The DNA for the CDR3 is TGTGCCAGCAGTTACCCGGACAGGGATGGCTACACCTTC. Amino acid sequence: CASSYPDRDGYTF.

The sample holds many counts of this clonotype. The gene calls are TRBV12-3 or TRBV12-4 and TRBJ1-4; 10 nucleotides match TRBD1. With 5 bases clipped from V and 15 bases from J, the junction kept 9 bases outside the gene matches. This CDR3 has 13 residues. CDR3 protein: CASSTPTGGLVFF. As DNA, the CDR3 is TGTGCCAGCAGTACACCGACAGGGGGCTTGGTGTTTTTT.

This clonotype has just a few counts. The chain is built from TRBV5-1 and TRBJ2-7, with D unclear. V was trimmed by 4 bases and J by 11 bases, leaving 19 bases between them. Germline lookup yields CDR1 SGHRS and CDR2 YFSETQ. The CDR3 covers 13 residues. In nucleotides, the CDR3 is TGCGCCAGCAGCGTTCCGCCAGGCAAACGGGAGTACTTC. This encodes CASSVPPGKREYF.

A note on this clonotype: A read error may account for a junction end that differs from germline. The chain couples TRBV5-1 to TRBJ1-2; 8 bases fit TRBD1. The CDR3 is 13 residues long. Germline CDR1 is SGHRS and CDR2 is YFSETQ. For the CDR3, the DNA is TGCGCCAGCAGCCCGGGACAGGACTATGGCTACGCCTTC. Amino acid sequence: CASSPGQDYGYAF.

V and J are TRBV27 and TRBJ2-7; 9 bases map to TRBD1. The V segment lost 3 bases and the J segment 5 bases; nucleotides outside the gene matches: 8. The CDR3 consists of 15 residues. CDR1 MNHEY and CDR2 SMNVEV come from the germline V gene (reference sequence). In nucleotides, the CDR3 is TGTGCCAGCAGTTTCCGGACAGGGGAGACAAACGAGCAGTACTTC. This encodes CASSFRTGETNEQYF.

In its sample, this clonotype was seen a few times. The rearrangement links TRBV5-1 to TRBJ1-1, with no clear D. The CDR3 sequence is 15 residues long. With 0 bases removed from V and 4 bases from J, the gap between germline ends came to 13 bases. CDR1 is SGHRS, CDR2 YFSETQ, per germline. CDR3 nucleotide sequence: TGCGCCAGCAGCTTGGGCAGGAATTACGGCACTGAAGCTTTCTTT. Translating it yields CASSLGRNYGTEAFF.

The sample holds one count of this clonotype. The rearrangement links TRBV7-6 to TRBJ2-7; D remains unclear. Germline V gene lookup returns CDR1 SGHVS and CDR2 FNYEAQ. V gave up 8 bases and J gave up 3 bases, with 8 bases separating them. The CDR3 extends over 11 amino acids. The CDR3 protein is CASGRYYEQYF. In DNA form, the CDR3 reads TGTGCCAGCGGTCGTTACTACGAGCAGTACTTC.

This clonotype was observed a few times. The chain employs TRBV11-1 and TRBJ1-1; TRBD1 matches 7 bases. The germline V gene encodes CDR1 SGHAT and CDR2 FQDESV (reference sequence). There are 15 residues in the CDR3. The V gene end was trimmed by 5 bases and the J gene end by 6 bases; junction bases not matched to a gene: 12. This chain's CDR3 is CASSRAGGGISEAFF. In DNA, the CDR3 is TGTGCCAGCAGCCGCGCAGGGGGGGGGATCTCTGAAGCTTTCTTT.

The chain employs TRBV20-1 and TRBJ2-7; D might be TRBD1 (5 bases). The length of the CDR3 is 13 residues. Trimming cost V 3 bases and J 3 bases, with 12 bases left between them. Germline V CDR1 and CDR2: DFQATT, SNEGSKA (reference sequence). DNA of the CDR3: TGCAGTGCTAGTGGCAGGGCCCTCTACGAGCAGTACTTC. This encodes CSASGRALYEQYF.

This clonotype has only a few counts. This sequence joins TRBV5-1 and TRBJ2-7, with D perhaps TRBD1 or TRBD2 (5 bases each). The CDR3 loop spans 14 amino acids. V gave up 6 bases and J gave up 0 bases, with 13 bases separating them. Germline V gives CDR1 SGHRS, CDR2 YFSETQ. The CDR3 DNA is TGCGCCAGCACGCTTGGGGGTGACTCCTACGAGCAGTACTTC. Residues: CASTLGGDSYEQYF. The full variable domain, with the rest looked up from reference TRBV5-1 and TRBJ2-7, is KAGVTQTPRYLIKTRGQQVTLSCSPISGHRSVSWYQQTPGQGLQFLFEYFSETQRNKGNFPGRFSGRQFSNSRSEMNVSTLELGDSALYLCASTLGGDSYEQYFGPGTRLTVT.

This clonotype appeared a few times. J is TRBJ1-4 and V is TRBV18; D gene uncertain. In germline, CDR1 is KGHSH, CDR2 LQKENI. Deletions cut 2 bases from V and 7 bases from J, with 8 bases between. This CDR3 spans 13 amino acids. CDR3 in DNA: TGTGCCAGCTCACCAGTTGAGGGTGAAAAACTGTTTTTT. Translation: CASSPVEGEKLFF.

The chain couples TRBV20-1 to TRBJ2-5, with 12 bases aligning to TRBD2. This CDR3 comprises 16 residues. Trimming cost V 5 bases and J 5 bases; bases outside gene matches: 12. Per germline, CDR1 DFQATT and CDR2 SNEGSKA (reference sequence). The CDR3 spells CSAPATTSGRGETQYF. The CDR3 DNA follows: TGCAGTGCTCCCGCGACGACTAGCGGGAGAGGGGAGACCCAGTACTTC.

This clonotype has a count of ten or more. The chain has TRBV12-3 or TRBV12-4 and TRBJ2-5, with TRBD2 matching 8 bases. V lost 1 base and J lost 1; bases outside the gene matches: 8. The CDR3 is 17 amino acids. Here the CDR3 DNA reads TGTGCCAGCAGTTTAGACCCCCCCGGGACTAGCCAAGAGACCCAGTACTTC. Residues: CASSLDPPGTSQETQYF.